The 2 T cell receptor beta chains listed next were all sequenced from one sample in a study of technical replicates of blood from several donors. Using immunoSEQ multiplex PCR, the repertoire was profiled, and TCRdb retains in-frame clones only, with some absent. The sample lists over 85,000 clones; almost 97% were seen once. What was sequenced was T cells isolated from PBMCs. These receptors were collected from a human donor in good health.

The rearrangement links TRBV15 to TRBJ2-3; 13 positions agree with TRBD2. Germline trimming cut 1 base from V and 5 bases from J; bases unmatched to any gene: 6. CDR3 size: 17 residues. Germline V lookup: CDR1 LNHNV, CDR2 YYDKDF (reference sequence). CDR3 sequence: CATSRVPTSGRLDTQYF. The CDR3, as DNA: TGTGCCACCAGCAGAGTGCCGACTAGCGGGAGGCTAGATACGCAGTATTTT. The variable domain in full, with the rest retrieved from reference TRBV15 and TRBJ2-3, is DAMVIQNPRYQVTQFGKPVTLSCSQTLNHNVMYWYQQKSSQAPKLLFHYYDKDFNNEADTPDNFQSRRPNTSFCFLDIRSPGLGDTAMYLCATSRVPTSGRLDTQYFGPGTRLTVL.

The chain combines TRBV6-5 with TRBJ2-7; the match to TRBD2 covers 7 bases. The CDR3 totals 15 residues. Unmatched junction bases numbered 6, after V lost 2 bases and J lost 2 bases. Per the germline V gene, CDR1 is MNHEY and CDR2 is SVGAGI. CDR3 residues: CASSYQLAQPYEQYF. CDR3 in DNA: TGTGCCAGCAGTTACCAACTAGCGCAGCCCTACGAGCAGTACTTC.